This T cell receptor beta chain was observed in a study of blood T cell repertoires in COVID-19. Clones were sequenced by immunoSEQ multiplex PCR, and TCRdb holds only the in-frame ones, with some missing. Among 84,000 or so clones listed, about 86% were seen once. Sequenced: peripheral blood. The receptor's source is an older man with active or convalescent COVID-19.

The CDR3 protein is CAWSPDEVKRNTDTQYF. In DNA form, the CDR3 reads TGTGCCTGGAGTCCCGATGAGGTAAAGCGGAACACAGATACGCAGTATTTT. The chain links TRBV30 to TRBJ2-3, with D possibly matching TRBD2 (5 bases). The V end was cut by 2 bases, the J end by 2 bases, with 20 bases between. Germline lookup yields CDR1 GTSNPN and CDR2 SVGIG (reference sequence). The CDR3 contains 17 residues.